This T cell receptor beta chain came from a study of blood T cell repertoires in COVID-19 (dated by TCRdb to the early 2020s). With respect to the entire study: Samples covering the acute and convalescent phases of COVID-19 were provided by collaborators in the United States, Italy and Spain. The samples were drawn from the first 160 participants of the ongoing ImmuneRACE study and from 1,200 or so subjects provided by 6 global collaborators. A de-identified subject ID, COVID-19 status, age in years and sex were almost always included in the sample metadata. The material from the prospective study consisted of cDNA or gDNA derived from T cells, B-cell-depleted T cells, or PBMCs. A freely available public database, intended as a resource for researchers studying the immune response to SARS-CoV-2, is where the repertoires were released. HLA class I and class II types, where available, came from metadata supplied by the sample provider rather than from assay-based typing. Subjects who had been exposed to COVID-19, were actively infected with it, or had recovered from it provided the deeply sampled blood TCRbeta repertoires that made up the dataset. Findings and caveats that apply to the study as a whole: The quantity of clinical and demographic metadata differed by source and by participant and was supplied without curation.

The CDR3 goes from the cysteine to the phenylalanine over 14 residues. Only the CDR3 region is kept as DNA, spanning 42 bases read in frame from base 1. V is pruned by 5 bases and J by 4 bases, leaving 7 bases of the junction without a gene match. CDR1 and CDR2, looked up from the germline V gene (reference sequence), are SEHNR and FQNEAQ. A remark on this clone: Its antigen is not yet known. Base qualities are not recorded, but no much larger clone differs from it by a single base.

Whole blood was collected in K2EDTA tubes by collaborating institutions according to the institutions' own protocols. For TCRbeta analysis, collaborator samples were shipped as frozen whole blood, as isolated PBMCs, or as DNA extracted from either sample type. TCRbeta CDR3 regions were amplified from genomic DNA using the immunoSEQ Assay, a bias-controlled multiplex PCR. The paper's data handling went like this. Within the assay, amplification of reference gene primers was used to estimate how many nucleated cells each sample contained. Sequence reads were collapsed and filtered to measure the absolute abundance of every unique TCRbeta CDR3 rearrangement. For each sample, productive Simpson clonality was calculated by taking the square root of Simpson's diversity index across productive rearrangements. Drawn from immuneACCESS, this table holds only the in-frame rearrangements with V and J called that TCRdb kept. Clones are partly lost; checked studies trace under half to an unresolved V gene and leave the rest unexplained. That table gives V, J and clone size, and the DNA gave D and trimming. This sample is represented by some 80,000 clones; around 90% of them were singletons. The ten largest clones add up to roughly 8% of the sample.

Sequenced input: peripheral blood. This TCR was sampled from a man aged 80 or over with active or convalescent COVID-19. This chain joins TRBV7-9 to TRBJ2-5, with 7 bases in between that match TRBD2. The sequenced DNA is TGTGCCAGCAGCCGGGACTCGGGGGGAGAGACCCAGTACTTC. This yields the protein CASSRDSGGETQYF.